This T cell receptor (beta chain) was identified in a study of regulatory T cells in long-lasting Graves disease. This sample's time point: newly diagnosed GD, antithyroid drugs for less than 3 months. Isolated PBMC RNA provided the starting material for the TCR library. This clonotype occurred many times. Building of the TCR beta libraries involved iRepertoire HTBI primers and Arm-PCR of CDR3 regions. TCRdb ran MiXCR on the multiplex PCR reads and lists one entry per CDR3 protein. This table holds approximately 390,000 distinct CDR3 sequences, around 16% found once. Germline values: CDR1 DFQATT, CDR2 SNEGSKA (reference sequence). Trimming took 3 bases from V and 6 from J, leaving 15 bases between them. CDR3 size: 14 residues. A further study also used this sample, focusing on T cells in Graves' hyperthyroidism and ophthalmopathy. That work contributes: The hyperthyroidism patients had all been newly diagnosed, and their disease duration was under 2 months. Their ages ranged from 18 to 65 years.

This chain uses TRBV20-1 with TRBJ2-1, with D possibly TRBD2 on 5 matching bases. The specimen comprised peripheral blood mononuclear cells (PBMCs), sampled at new diagnosis, from a patient treated with antithyroid drugs. The sequence was collected from a woman younger than 35 with Graves disease. CDR3 sequence: CSARTIEGLNEQFF. The CDR3, as DNA: TGCAGTGCTAGGACCATAGAAGGACTCAATGAGCAGTTCTTC.